The source of this TCR beta chain is a study of graft-versus-host responses after intestinal transplantation. Across the study: After anti-thymocyte globulin induction, recipients took tacrolimus and steroids for approximately three years. Study-level results: Early post-transplant falls in HvG clones accompanied the peak levels of circulating GvH clones. Investigators detected GvH clones in recipient marrow, with some emerging earlier in ileum or blood.

This table comes from immunoSEQ multiplex PCR, and its TCRdb copy is limited to in-frame clones, with some not included. The sample holds about 7,400 clones, approximately 70% seen once. Intraepithelial lymphocytes and lamina propria lymphocytes were released through processing of graft tissue. Points on this clone: What it recognizes is unknown.

The V gene end was trimmed by 3 bases and the J gene end by 10 bases; junction bases not matched to a gene: 10. The CDR3 extends over 16 amino acids. Germline CDR1 and CDR2: SGHDT and YYEEEE. The source of this sequence is a human patient who received an intestinal transplant, so some T cells may come from the graft donor. The rearrangement links TRBV5-6 to TRBJ2-1, with 13 nucleotides matching TRBD2. The sample here was ileum tissue, taken 450 to 480 days after transplant. For the CDR3, the DNA is TGTGCCAGCAGCTCCTCAGGGACTAGCGGGGCGTTGGAGCAGTTCTTC. Its protein product is CASSSSGTSGALEQFF.